This T cell receptor (beta chain) was sequenced in a study of blood T cell repertoires in COVID-19. Study-level information: Both acute and convalescent COVID-19 samples were obtained from the United States, Italy and Spain.

Participants were aged roughly 18 to 90 years, lived in around 22 US areas, and enrolled virtually. Participants were placed into cohorts based on the clinical history they reported. Clones were read by immunoSEQ multiplex PCR, and TCRdb kept only the in-frame ones, dropping some. Of around 470,000 clones in the sample, roughly 88% are singletons; the top ten hold approximately 0.55%. The receptor was isolated from a man aged 18 to 30 who had recovered from COVID-19. The sample taken for sequencing was PBMCs or T cells enriched from blood (not recorded which).

The CDR3 reads CANNRGRAGELFF. The CDR3 nucleotides read TGTGCCAACAACAGGGGGAGGGCCGGGGAGCTGTTTTTT. The J gene is TRBJ2-2, the V gene TRBV6-5; D is possibly TRBD1 (8 bases). With 10 bases removed from V and 6 bases from J, the gap between germline ends came to 15 bases. This CDR3 is built from 13 residues. Germline loops: CDR1 MNHEY, CDR2 SVGAGI.